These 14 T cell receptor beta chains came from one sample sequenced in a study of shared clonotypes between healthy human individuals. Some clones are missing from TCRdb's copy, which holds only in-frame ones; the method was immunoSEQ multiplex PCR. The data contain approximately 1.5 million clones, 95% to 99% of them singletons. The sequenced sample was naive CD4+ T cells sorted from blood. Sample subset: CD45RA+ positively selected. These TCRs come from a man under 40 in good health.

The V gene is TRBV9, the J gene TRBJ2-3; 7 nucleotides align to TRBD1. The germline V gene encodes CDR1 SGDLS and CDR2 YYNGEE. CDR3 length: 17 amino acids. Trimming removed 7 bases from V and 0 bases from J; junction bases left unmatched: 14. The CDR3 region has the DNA TGTGCCAGCGATAAAGTAGGACAGGCCGATAGCACAGATACGCAGTATTTT. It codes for CASDKVGQADSTDTQYF.

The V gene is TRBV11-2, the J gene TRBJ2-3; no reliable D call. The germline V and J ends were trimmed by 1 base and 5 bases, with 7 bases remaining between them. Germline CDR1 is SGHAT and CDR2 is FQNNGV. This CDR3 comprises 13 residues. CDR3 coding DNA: TGTGCCAGCAGCTTAGTATGGGTAGATACGCAGTATTTT. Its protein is CASSLVWVDTQYF.

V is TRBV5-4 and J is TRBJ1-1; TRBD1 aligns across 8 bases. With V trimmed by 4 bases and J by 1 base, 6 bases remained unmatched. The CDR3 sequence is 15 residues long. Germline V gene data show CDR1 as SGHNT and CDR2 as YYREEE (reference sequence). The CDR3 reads CASSPTGTGNTEAFF. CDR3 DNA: TGTGCCAGCAGCCCTACCGGGACAGGGAACACTGAAGCTTTCTTT.

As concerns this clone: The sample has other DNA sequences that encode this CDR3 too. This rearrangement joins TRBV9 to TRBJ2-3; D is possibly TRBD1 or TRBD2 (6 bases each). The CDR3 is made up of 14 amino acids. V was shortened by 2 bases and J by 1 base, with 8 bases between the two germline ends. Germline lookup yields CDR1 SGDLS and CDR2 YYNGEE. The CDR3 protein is CASSVGGRTDTQYF. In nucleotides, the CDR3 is TGTGCCAGCAGCGTGGGGGGCCGCACAGATACGCAGTATTTT.

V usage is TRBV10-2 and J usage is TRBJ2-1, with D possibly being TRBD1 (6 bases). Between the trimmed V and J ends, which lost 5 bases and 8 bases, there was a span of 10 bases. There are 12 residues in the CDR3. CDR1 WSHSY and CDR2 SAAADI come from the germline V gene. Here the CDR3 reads CASSPTGYEQFF. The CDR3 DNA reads TGCGCCAGCAGTCCTACAGGGTATGAGCAGTTCTTC.

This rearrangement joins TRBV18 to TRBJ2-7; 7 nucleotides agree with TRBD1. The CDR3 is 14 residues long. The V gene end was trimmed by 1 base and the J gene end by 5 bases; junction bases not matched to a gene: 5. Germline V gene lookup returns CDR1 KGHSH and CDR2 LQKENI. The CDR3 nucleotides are TGTGCCAGCTCACCACTTGGGACAGTGAACGAGCAGTACTTC. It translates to CASSPLGTVNEQYF.

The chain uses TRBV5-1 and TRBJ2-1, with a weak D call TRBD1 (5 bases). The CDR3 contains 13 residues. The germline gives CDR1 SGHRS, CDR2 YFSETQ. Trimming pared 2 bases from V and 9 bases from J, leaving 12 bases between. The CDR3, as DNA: TGCGCCAGCAGCTTATCCCAGGGATTTGAGCAGTTCTTC. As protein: CASSLSQGFEQFF. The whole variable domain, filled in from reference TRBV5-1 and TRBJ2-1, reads KAGVTQTPRYLIKTRGQQVTLSCSPISGHRSVSWYQQTPGQGLQFLFEYFSETQRNKGNFPGRFSGRQFSNSRSEMNVSTLELGDSALYLCASSLSQGFEQFFGPGTRLTVL.

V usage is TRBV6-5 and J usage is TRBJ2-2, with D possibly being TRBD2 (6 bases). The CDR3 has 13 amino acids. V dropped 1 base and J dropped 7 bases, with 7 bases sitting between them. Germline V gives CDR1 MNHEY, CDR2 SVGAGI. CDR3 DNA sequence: TGTGCCAGCAGTTACTGGGGGGACGGGGAGCTGTTTTTT. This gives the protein CASSYWGDGELFF.

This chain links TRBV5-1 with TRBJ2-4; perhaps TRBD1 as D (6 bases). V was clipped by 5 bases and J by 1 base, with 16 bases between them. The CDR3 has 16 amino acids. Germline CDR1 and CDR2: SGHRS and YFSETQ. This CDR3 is CASSDRGSVAKNIQYF. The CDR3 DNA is TGCGCCAGCAGTGATAGGGGGTCCGTTGCCAAAAACATTCAGTACTTC.

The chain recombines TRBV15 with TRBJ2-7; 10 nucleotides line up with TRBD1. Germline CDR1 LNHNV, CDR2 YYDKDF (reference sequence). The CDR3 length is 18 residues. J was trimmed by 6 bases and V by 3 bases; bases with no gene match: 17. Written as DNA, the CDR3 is TGTGCCACCAGCAGGGAAATACCGGGACAGGGGAGGACAGCCGAGCAGTACTTC. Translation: CATSREIPGQGRTAEQYF. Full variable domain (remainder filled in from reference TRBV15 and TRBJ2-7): DAMVIQNPRYQVTQFGKPVTLSCSQTLNHNVMYWYQQKSSQAPKLLFHYYDKDFNNEADTPDNFQSRRPNTSFCFLDIRSPGLGDTAMYLCATSREIPGQGRTAEQYFGPGTRLTVT.

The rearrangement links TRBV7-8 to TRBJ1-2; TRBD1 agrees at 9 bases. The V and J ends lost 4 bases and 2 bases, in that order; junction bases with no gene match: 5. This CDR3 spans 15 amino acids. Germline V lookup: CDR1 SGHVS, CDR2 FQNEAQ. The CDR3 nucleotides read TGTGCCAGCAGCTCGCACAGGGGGCGGAACTATGGCTACACCTTC. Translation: CASSSHRGRNYGYTF.

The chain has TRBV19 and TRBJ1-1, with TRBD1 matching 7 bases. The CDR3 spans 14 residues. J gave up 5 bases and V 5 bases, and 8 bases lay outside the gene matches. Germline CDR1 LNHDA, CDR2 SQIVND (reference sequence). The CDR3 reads CASSDRTGRTEAFF. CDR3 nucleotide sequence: TGTGCCAGTAGTGACCGGACAGGTAGGACTGAAGCTTTCTTT.

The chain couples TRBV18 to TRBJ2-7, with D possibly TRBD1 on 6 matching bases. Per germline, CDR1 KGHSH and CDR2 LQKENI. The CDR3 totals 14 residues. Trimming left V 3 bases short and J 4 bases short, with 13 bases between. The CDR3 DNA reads TGTGCCAGCTCACCGTCAGGGGCTAGATACGAGCAGTACTTC. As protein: CASSPSGARYEQYF.

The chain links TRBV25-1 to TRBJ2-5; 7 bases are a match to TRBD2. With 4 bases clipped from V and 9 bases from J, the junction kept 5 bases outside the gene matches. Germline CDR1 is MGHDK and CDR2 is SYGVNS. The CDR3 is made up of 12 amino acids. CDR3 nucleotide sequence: TGTGCCAGCAGTGTGTCAGGGAGGGCCCAGTACTTC. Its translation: CASSVSGRAQYF.